The present TCR beta chain was sequenced within a study of blood T cells in healthy people across ages. A sample-barcoded 5' primer and a J-beta primer mix were used in a second PCR of roughly 6 to 11 cycles. TCRdb itself ran the 5' RACE reads through MiXCR, one entry per CDR3 protein. The table includes 700,000 to 950,000 distinct CDR3 sequences, about 42% detected once. Findings and caveats of the study: Calculation of diversity from one million T cells yielded estimates considered to be underestimates.

In regard to this clonotype: The antigen is undetermined.

J was trimmed by 5 bases and V by 3 bases; bases with no gene match: 10. The CDR3 loop spans 17 amino acids. CDR1 and CDR2 from the germline V gene are LGHDT and YNNKEL (reference sequence). Sequencing was done on a sample of blood. The J gene is TRBJ1-2, the V gene TRBV3-1, with TRBD1 matching over 12 bases. This TCR was recovered from a woman in her sixties in good health. CDR3 sequence (DNA): TGTGCCAGCAGCCACCGAGGGACAGGGGGCGCGATTTATGGCTACACCTTC. Amino acid sequence: CASSHRGTGGAIYGYTF.